This T cell receptor beta chain was obtained from a study of T cells in Graves' hyperthyroidism and ophthalmopathy. This clonotype was seen ten or more times. Its cognate antigen is unknown. RNA transcripts were the template for amplifying TCR beta CDR3 regions. During a first-round RT-PCR of the TCR CDR3, the HTBI primer set was used. Via MiXCR, TCRdb re-called the multiplex PCR reads, giving one row per CDR3 protein. The repertoire consists of about 350,000 distinct CDR3 sequences, with around 14% occurring once and the leading ten covering 20% to 25%. General study points: Most thyroid clonotypes with frequency above 0.001 were detected in blood.

The sequence was collected from a woman younger than 45 with Graves' hyperthyroidism. The specimen was blood.

The CDR3 loop is CSAPHPAGGLNEQFF. The CDR3, as DNA: TGCAGTGCTCCCCACCCAGCGGGAGGGCTCAATGAGCAGTTCTTC. The rearrangement joins TRBV20-1 to TRBJ2-1; 10 bases agree with TRBD2. V shed 5 bases and J 6 bases; nucleotides not matched to a gene: 10. The germline CDR1 and CDR2 sequences are DFQATT and SNEGSKA (reference sequence). The CDR3 spans 15 residues.